Sequencing of this T cell receptor beta chain was carried out in a study of blood T cell repertoires in COVID-19. For the study at large: The study drew acute and convalescent COVID-19 samples from the United States, Italy and Spain. T cells, B-cell-depleted T cells, or PBMCs provided the cDNA or gDNA that served as material.

Authors' data handling: It was from reference gene primer amplification that nucleated cell counts were estimated. Generated by immunoSEQ multiplex PCR, the TCRdb table keeps only in-frame clones and is missing some. D and trimming come from the DNA, and the V and J calls and clone size come from that table. The table includes approximately 250,000 clones, around 86% detected once. There are 13 residues in the CDR3. Trimming removed 2 bases at V and 12 bases at J, with 15 bases between. Germline-derived CDR1 and CDR2 are SGHKS and YYEKEE (reference sequence). Specimen: peripheral blood. The clonotype originates from a man between 18 and 35 years old with active or convalescent COVID-19. The chain recombines TRBV5-5 with TRBJ2-1; D perhaps matches TRBD1 (6 bases). The CDR3 sequence is CASSFSVEQGQFF. DNA of the CDR3: TGTGCCAGCAGCTTTTCCGTCGAACAGGGGCAGTTCTTC.